This TCR beta chain was sequenced in a study of control samples from healthy donors and cancer patients. Method: immunoSEQ multiplex PCR; TCRdb's copy keeps in-frame clones and lacks some. The sample lists approximately 49,000 clones, roughly 89% occurring once. CDR3 length: 15 amino acids. CDR1 is SGHDT and CDR2 is YYEEEE in the germline V gene. V dropped 4 bases and J dropped 1; count of bases not matched to a gene: 6. The sequencing sample was made of PBMCs. This rearrangement joins TRBV5-6 to TRBJ2-7; TRBD2 aligns across 9 bases. This receptor was obtained from a man in his forties with colorectal cancer. The CDR3 loop is CASSMATSGSYEQYF. CDR3 coding DNA: TGTGCCAGCAGCATGGCGACTAGCGGTTCCTACGAGCAGTACTTC.